The present T cell receptor (beta chain) was sequenced within a study of blood T cell repertoires in COVID-19. Study context: Samples came from the United States, Italy and Spain, spanning acute and convalescent COVID-19.

For recovered donors of Cohort 3, there were two negative PCRs, clearance, or symptom resolution. Only in-frame clones appear in the TCRdb table, and some are missing; sequencing was by immunoSEQ multiplex PCR. The data hold under 200,000 clones, with roughly 84% observed a single time. This CDR3 has 15 amino acids. Unmatched junction bases numbered 1, after V lost 3 bases and J lost 1 base. Germline-derived CDR1 and CDR2 are SNHLY and FYNNEI. V is TRBV2 and J is TRBJ2-5; TRBD2 matches at 11 bases. Sequencing was done on a sample of PBMCs or T cells enriched from blood (not recorded which). This sequence was found in a woman aged 50 to 65 who had recovered from COVID-19. The CDR3 spells CASSDLAGGQETQYF. The CDR3 nucleotides are TGTGCCAGCAGTGATCTAGCGGGGGGCCAAGAGACCCAGTACTTC.